This T cell receptor (beta chain) came from a study of blood T cell repertoires in COVID-19. Study as a whole: COVID-19 samples from acute and convalescent phases originated in the United States, Italy and Spain.

Cohort allocation depended upon clinical history that participants reported. Donors in Cohort 3 who had recovered were those with two negative PCRs, healthcare professional clearance, or resolution of their symptoms. The CDR3 is 13 residues long. Trimming removed 1 base from V and 5 bases from J, with 9 bases in between. The germline CDR1 and CDR2 sequences are SGHAT and FQNNGV. Source study methods: Counts of nucleated cells, estimated from reference gene primer amplification, were obtained. Profiled with immunoSEQ multiplex PCR; TCRdb holds only in-frame clones, not every one. V and J calls and clone size come straight from that table; D and trimming were deduced from the DNA. This sample has 150,000 to 200,000 clones, with about 80% found just once.

Source material: PBMCs or T cells enriched from blood (not recorded which). The sequence derives from a woman aged 55 to 70 who had recovered from COVID-19. The chain links TRBV11-2 to TRBJ2-7; D is possibly TRBD1 (5 bases). CDR3 amino acids: CASSLGSGHEQYF. The DNA for the CDR3 is TGTGCCAGCAGCTTAGGGTCAGGGCACGAGCAGTACTTC. The variable domain in full, with the rest retrieved from reference TRBV11-2 and TRBJ2-7, is EAGVAQSPRYKIIEKRQSVAFWCNPISGHATLYWYQQILGQGPKLLIQFQNNGVVDDSQLPKDRFSAERLKGVDSTLKIQPAKLEDSAVYLCASSLGSGHEQYFGPGTRLTVT.